This T cell receptor beta chain was captured in a study of blood T cell repertoires in COVID-19. The protocol was immunoSEQ multiplex PCR, while the TCRdb copy is restricted to in-frame clones and leaves out a portion. Among nearly 300,000 clones listed, approximately 84% were seen once. The table lists this clone with a count of one. The CDR3 contains 16 residues. The V end lost 6 bases, the J end lost 0 bases, and 16 bases lay between the germline ends. The V gene's germline CDR1 is SGHNT and CDR2 YYREEE (reference sequence). The chain combines TRBV5-4 with TRBJ2-1; perhaps TRBD2 as D (6 bases). The sequence was collected from a human donor with COVID-19, enrolled during active disease. The donor label of this sample is uncertain. The material sequenced was peripheral blood. CDR3: CASTRADGSSYNEQFF. CDR3 coding DNA: TGTGCCAGCACCCGGGCGGACGGGAGCTCCTACAATGAGCAGTTCTTC.